The following is a T cell receptor (beta chain) sequence with its context. Its antigen is not known. This specimen belongs to a study of PD-1 blockade in classical Hodgkin lymphoma. General study findings and limits: CD4+ TCR diversity, unlike CD8+, climbed significantly by C4D1.

The protocol was immunoSEQ multiplex PCR, while the TCRdb copy is restricted to in-frame clones and leaves out a portion. The sample has 38,000 or so clones; over 80% are singletons. The V gene lost 6 bases and the J gene lost 4 bases, with 8 bases spanning the gap. This CDR3 comprises 12 residues. Germline-derived CDR1 and CDR2 are MNHEY and SMNVEV (reference sequence). Patients all relapsed after autologous stem cell transplantation, and there was variation in brentuximab vedotin exposure. Under best response, outcomes were complete response, partial response or progressive disease. The V call is TRBV27, the J call TRBJ2-3; D is unresolved. This clonotype was obtained from a human donor with classical Hodgkin lymphoma. This sample comprised peripheral blood mononuclear cells (PBMCs), obtained at baseline. The CDR3 nucleotides are TGTGCCAGCAGAAGTAGGGCAGATACGCAGTATTTT. Translated, it gives CASRSRADTQYF.